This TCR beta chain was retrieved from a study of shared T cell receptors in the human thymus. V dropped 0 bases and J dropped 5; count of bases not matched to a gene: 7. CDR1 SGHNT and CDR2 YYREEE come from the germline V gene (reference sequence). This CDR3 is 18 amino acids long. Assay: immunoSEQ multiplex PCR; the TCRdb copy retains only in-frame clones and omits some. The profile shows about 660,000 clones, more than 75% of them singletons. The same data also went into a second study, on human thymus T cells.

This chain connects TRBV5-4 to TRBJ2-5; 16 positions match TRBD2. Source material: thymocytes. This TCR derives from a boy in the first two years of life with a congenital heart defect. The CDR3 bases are TGTGCCAGCAGCTTGGGGGGACTAGCGGGAGGGAGGGGTGAGACCCAGTACTTC. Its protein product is CASSLGGLAGGRGETQYF.